The clone carrying this TCR beta chain was detected only once. Its antigen remains unidentified. The record originates from a study of shared clonotypes between healthy human individuals. Study-wide results and caveats: Only a few donors were included, so the genetic and exposure-history diversity represented was limited. Rarefaction gave evidence that sorted-subset sequencing remained incomplete despite large depth.

Donors, without exception, were Caucasian adults residing in Nashville, Tennessee. Sorted-subset replicate PCRs used around 200 ng of genomic DNA. This amount corresponded to about 30,000 T cell genomes. The repertoire was sequenced with immunoSEQ multiplex PCR; TCRdb's copy has only in-frame clones and lacks some. The data contain over a million clones, roughly 97% of them seen just once; the ten biggest clones take up about 1.2%. The specimen sequenced was naive CD4+ T cells sorted from blood. The subset: CD45RA+ positively selected. This receptor was obtained from a young man in good health.

The CDR3: CASSRHGLREQYF. DNA for the CDR3: TGTGCCAGCAGCCGACATGGGTTACGCGAGCAGTACTTC. The chain has TRBV7-2 and TRBJ2-7; no reliable D call. Germline V CDR1 and CDR2: SGHTA, FQGNSA. The length of the CDR3 is 13 residues. Trimming cost V 5 bases and J 6 bases, with 14 bases left between them.